This paragraph reports one TCR beta chain. Its antigen is undetermined. The repertoire was sequenced with immunoSEQ multiplex PCR; TCRdb's copy has only in-frame clones and lacks some. The profile shows 65,000 to 90,000 clones, 70% to 90% of them singletons. This specimen belongs to a study of T cell responses to AZD1222 COVID-19 vaccine. With 0 bases removed from V and 6 bases from J, the gap between germline ends came to 12 bases. Per germline, CDR1 SGHDT and CDR2 YYEEEE. The CDR3 is 14 amino acids. Study conclusions and caveats: There were vaccine-associated CD4 TCRs across spike, dominant at 160-218 and 743-854. The repertoires were collected only after the peak T cell response.

This chain uses TRBV5-6 with TRBJ2-5; D unclear. The TCR originated in an adult who received the AZD1222 COVID-19 vaccine. The specimen comprised peripheral blood, sampled 28 days after the second AZD1222 dose. In nucleotides, the CDR3 is TGTGCCAGCAGCTTGGCCGGGCTAGAGAAGACCCAGTACTTC. Protein: CASSLAGLEKTQYF.